These T cell receptor beta chains were read from a single sample in a study of blood T cell repertoires in COVID-19. TCRdb's copy holds only in-frame clones and misses some; the assay was immunoSEQ multiplex PCR. This repertoire shows more than 350,000 clones, around nine tenths found once; its top ten account for about 1.5%. The sequencing sample was made of PBMCs or T cells enriched from blood (not recorded which). These receptors were taken from a woman younger than 30 who had been exposed to COVID-19. Both conserved end residues are part of each CDR3. Fields, in order: clone size, D gene, V gene, J gene, CDR3 protein, CDR3 DNA. A D gene is named only where the DNA matches it firmly. Rows give clone size only sometimes, using once, few, many, or a class for an expanded clone.

size: .
D: TRBD2
V: TRBV29-1
J: TRBJ2-2
CDR3: CSVVPSGANTGELFF
DNA: TGCAGCGTTGTCCCTAGCGGGGCGAACACCGGGGAGCTGTTTTTT

size: .
D: .
V: TRBV7-8
J: TRBJ1-5
CDR3: CASSLKDRVGNQPQHF
DNA: TGTGCCAGCAGCTTAAAAGATCGGGTTGGGAATCAGCCCCAGCATTTT

size: .
D: .
V: TRBV28
J: TRBJ1-2
CDR3: CASNGGSWGYTF
DNA: TGTGCCAGCAATGGGGGCTCGTGGGGCTACACCTTC

size: few
D: .
V: TRBV12-3/TRBV12-4
J: TRBJ1-1
CDR3: CASSFGGRGEAFF
DNA: TGTGCCAGCAGTTTCGGGGGTAGGGGTGAAGCTTTCTTT

size: .
D: .
V: TRBV19
J: TRBJ1-4
CDR3: CASSMGREVEKLFF
DNA: TGTGCCAGTAGTATGGGCAGGGAGGTGGAAAAACTGTTTTTT

size: .
D: .
V: TRBV10-3
J: TRBJ2-1
CDR3: CAISAAGVITYNEQFF
DNA: TGTGCCATCAGTGCCGCCGGGGTGATCACCTACAATGAGCAGTTCTTC

size: .
D: TRBD1
V: TRBV19
J: TRBJ2-5
CDR3: CASSRTGDLETQYF
DNA: TGTGCCAGTAGTAGGACAGGGGATTTGGAGACCCAGTACTTC

size: .
D: TRBD2
V: TRBV9
J: TRBJ2-5
CDR3: CASSRLAGLQETQYF
DNA: TGTGCCAGCAGCCGACTAGCGGGCCTCCAAGAGACCCAGTACTTC

size: .
D: TRBD1
V: TRBV19
J: TRBJ2-1
CDR3: CASSIGDRYNEQFF
DNA: TGTGCCAGTAGTATTGGGGACAGATACAATGAGCAGTTCTTC

size: .
D: .
V: TRBV28
J: TRBJ1-6
CDR3: CASQTAGPQPQGSPLHF
DNA: TGTGCCAGCCAGACGGCAGGTCCTCAACCCCAAGGTTCACCCCTCCACTTT

size: once
D: .
V: TRBV28
J: TRBJ1-4
CDR3: CASSLQGRGREKLFF
DNA: TGTGCCAGCAGTTTACAGGGGCGCGGTAGGGAAAAACTGTTTTTT

size: .
D: .
V: TRBV19
J: TRBJ2-5
CDR3: CASSIRGKETQYF
DNA: TGTGCCAGTAGTATAAGAGGGAAAGAGACCCAGTACTTC

size: .
D: .
V: TRBV18
J: TRBJ2-6
CDR3: CASSPLTGTGANVLTF
DNA: TGTGCCAGCTCACCGCTTACAGGGACTGGGGCCAACGTCCTGACTTTC

size: few
D: .
V: TRBV5-5
J: TRBJ1-1
CDR3: CASSIRVAVNTEAFF
DNA: TGTGCCAGCAGCATACGGGTGGCAGTGAACACTGAAGCTTTCTTT

size: .
D: .
V: TRBV7-9
J: TRBJ1-5
CDR3: CASSLAPDQPQHF
DNA: TGTGCCAGCAGCTTAGCACCGGATCAGCCCCAGCATTTT

size: .
D: TRBD1
V: TRBV6-5
J: TRBJ2-7
CDR3: CASGDRANVYEQYF
DNA: TGTGCCAGCGGGGACAGGGCCAACGTCTACGAGCAGTACTTC

size: .
D: .
V: TRBV2
J: TRBJ2-3
CDR3: CASNSGTDTQYF
DNA: TGTGCCAGCAATTCGGGCACAGATACGCAGTATTTT

size: .
D: .
V: TRBV4-1
J: TRBJ2-1
CDR3: CASSPPLGSHEQFF
DNA: TGCGCCAGCAGCCCTCCACTAGGGTCCCATGAGCAGTTCTTC

size: .
D: .
V: TRBV21-1
J: TRBJ1-1
CDR3: CASSNKQGGIEAFF
DNA: TGTGCCAGCAGCAACAAACAGGGGGGCATTGAAGCTTTCTTT

size: .
D: .
V: TRBV7-6
J: TRBJ1-1
CDR3: CASSAGLGTEAFF
DNA: TGTGCCAGCAGCGCGGGACTTGGGACTGAAGCTTTCTTT

size: .
D: TRBD2
V: TRBV2
J: TRBJ2-1
CDR3: CASSKLAGGPSEQFF
DNA: TGTGCCAGCAGTAAACTAGCGGGAGGGCCTTCGGAGCAGTTCTTC

size: .
D: .
V: TRBV2
J: TRBJ1-4
CDR3: CASSPDSSNEKLFF
DNA: TGTGCCAGCAGTCCCGACAGTAGTAATGAAAAACTGTTTTTT

size: .
D: TRBD2
V: TRBV9
J: TRBJ2-1
CDR3: CASGGGVLPNEQFF
DNA: TGTGCCAGCGGCGGGGGGGTGCTCCCCAATGAGCAGTTCTTC

size: .
D: TRBD2
V: TRBV7-9
J: TRBJ2-1
CDR3: CASSLAGGFHEQFF
DNA: TGTGCCAGCAGCTTAGCGGGAGGGTTCCATGAGCAGTTCTTC

size: .
D: TRBD1
V: TRBV4-2
J: TRBJ1-6
CDR3: CASSQGGTGGPYNSPLHF
DNA: TGTGCCAGCAGCCAAGGCGGGACAGGGGGACCCTATAATTCACCCCTCCACTTT

size: .
D: TRBD1
V: TRBV10-3
J: TRBJ1-2
CDR3: CAIGQQGFGYGYTF
DNA: TGTGCCATCGGGCAACAGGGGTTTGGGTATGGCTACACCTTC

size: once
D: TRBD1
V: TRBV4-3
J: TRBJ2-2
CDR3: CASSQGTGGVFGELFF
DNA: TGCGCCAGCAGCCAGGGGACAGGGGGTGTTTTCGGGGAGCTGTTTTTT

size: once
D: TRBD1
V: TRBV6-5
J: TRBJ1-2
CDR3: CASKGQGALHYGYTF
DNA: TGTGCCAGCAAGGGACAGGGGGCTCTCCACTATGGCTACACCTTC

size: once
D: TRBD2
V: TRBV30
J: TRBJ2-3
CDR3: CAWKRGTSTDTQYF
DNA: TGTGCCTGGAAGCGGGGGACTAGCACAGATACGCAGTATTTT

size: .
D: .
V: TRBV29-1
J: TRBJ1-1
CDR3: CSVTRNTEAFF
DNA: TGCAGCGTTACTCGGAACACTGAAGCTTTCTTT

size: .
D: TRBD1
V: TRBV5-1
J: TRBJ1-5
CDR3: CASSRTGGYNQPQHF
DNA: TGCGCCAGCAGCCGTACAGGGGGCTACAATCAGCCCCAGCATTTT

size: .
D: TRBD2
V: TRBV7-9
J: TRBJ2-5
CDR3: CASSLSSGGETQYF
DNA: TGTGCCAGCAGCTTATCCAGCGGGGGAGAGACCCAGTACTTC

size: .
D: TRBD2
V: TRBV27
J: TRBJ2-1
CDR3: CASNPLAGGENEQFF
DNA: TGTGCCAGCAACCCACTAGCGGGAGGGGAGAATGAGCAGTTCTTC

size: .
D: TRBD1
V: TRBV6-5
J: TRBJ2-5
CDR3: CASSRETGGVETQYF
DNA: TGTGCCAGCAGCAGAGAGACAGGGGGGGTGGAGACCCAGTACTTC

size: .
D: TRBD2
V: TRBV6-5
J: TRBJ2-2
CDR3: CASSYLGGRTGELFF
DNA: TGTGCCAGCAGTTACTTGGGGGGGAGGACCGGGGAGCTGTTTTTT

size: .
D: TRBD1
V: TRBV20-1
J: TRBJ2-7
CDR3: CSASKTGAYEQYF
DNA: TGCAGTGCTAGTAAGACAGGGGCCTACGAGCAGTACTTC

size: .
D: .
V: TRBV12-3/TRBV12-4
J: TRBJ1-1
CDR3: CASRPQVNTEAFF
DNA: TGTGCCAGCAGACCACAGGTGAACACTGAAGCTTTCTTT

size: .
D: .
V: TRBV4-2
J: TRBJ1-2
CDR3: CASSQDWTLPNYGYTF
DNA: TGTGCCAGCAGCCAAGATTGGACTCTCCCAAACTATGGCTACACCTTC

size: .
D: TRBD2
V: TRBV30
J: TRBJ2-1
CDR3: CAWSGVAGARRVNNEQFF
DNA: TGTGCCTGGAGTGGGGTAGCGGGGGCCCGACGGGTAAACAATGAGCAGTTCTTC

size: .
D: TRBD1
V: TRBV11-2
J: TRBJ1-2
CDR3: CASSLVVGTANYGYTF
DNA: TGTGCCAGCAGCTTAGTGGTGGGGACAGCTAACTATGGCTACACCTTC

size: .
D: TRBD1
V: TRBV18
J: TRBJ2-7
CDR3: CASSPDRGGYEQYF
DNA: TGTGCCAGCTCACCCGACAGGGGAGGCTACGAGCAGTACTTC

size: .
D: TRBD1
V: TRBV27
J: TRBJ2-5
CDR3: CASSSGTAQETQYF
DNA: TGTGCCAGCAGTTCCGGGACAGCTCAAGAGACCCAGTACTTC

size: .
D: .
V: TRBV30
J: TRBJ1-1
CDR3: CAWSVSPGTEAFF
DNA: TGTGCCTGGAGTGTATCCCCAGGGACTGAAGCTTTCTTT

size: .
D: .
V: TRBV7-8
J: TRBJ2-2
CDR3: CASRQNSGEAGELFF
DNA: TGTGCCAGCAGGCAAAACAGTGGGGAGGCCGGGGAGCTGTTTTTT

size: .
D: TRBD1
V: TRBV2
J: TRBJ1-1
CDR3: CASSPLGDRAPEAFF
DNA: TGTGCCAGCAGTCCCCTGGGGGACAGGGCTCCCGAAGCTTTCTTT

size: few
D: TRBD1
V: TRBV30
J: TRBJ2-7
CDR3: CAWSRTGTGAYEQYF
DNA: TGTGCCTGGAGCAGAACCGGGACAGGGGCCTACGAGCAGTACTTC

size: .
D: .
V: TRBV28
J: TRBJ1-2
CDR3: CASSLREDYGYTF
DNA: TGTGCCAGCAGTTTGAGGGAAGACTATGGCTACACCTTC

size: .
D: .
V: TRBV19
J: TRBJ2-1
CDR3: CASSMGLPNYNEQFF
DNA: TGTGCCAGTAGTATGGGACTGCCAAATTACAATGAGCAGTTCTTC

size: once
D: TRBD1
V: TRBV29-1
J: TRBJ1-4
CDR3: CSVREQGAWGEKLFF
DNA: TGCAGCGTTAGGGAACAGGGGGCATGGGGTGAAAAACTGTTTTTT

size: .
D: TRBD1
V: TRBV4-3
J: TRBJ1-6
CDR3: CASSVQGGGSSYNSPLHF
DNA: TGCGCCAGCAGCGTACAGGGGGGGGGTAGCTCCTATAATTCACCCCTCCACTTT

size: .
D: TRBD2
V: TRBV2
J: TRBJ2-5
CDR3: CAGGGLQETQYF
DNA: TGTGCCGGGGGGGGACTCCAAGAGACCCAGTACTTC